The present entry profiles one T cell receptor (beta chain) with its context. Its specificity is not known. It was with 60 Vbeta and 13 Jbeta primers that the PCR ran. The assay was immunoSEQ multiplex PCR, and TCRdb's table has in-frame clones only and misses some. The sample lists some 140,000 clones, 60% to 85% occurring once. This sample stems from a study of cytomegalovirus exposure and HLA in healthy donors. General study results and limits: An observed cluster of highly shared sequence variants was recorded as a likely sequencing artifact. For most subjects, TCR beta sequences were reported to predict HLA-A and HLA-B alleles with accuracy. The investigators catalogued 164 TCR beta chains as cytomegalovirus-associated.

The V segment lost 6 bases and the J segment 0 bases; nucleotides outside the gene matches: 5. CDR3 size: 15 residues. Germline V gene data show CDR1 as LNHDA and CDR2 as SQIVND (reference sequence). The chain is built from TRBV19 and TRBJ1-2; 9 nucleotides line up with TRBD1. What was sequenced was PBMCs. This clonotype was obtained from a man between 18 and 35 years old in good health and CMV-seronegative. CDR3 in amino acids: CASRRGQGANYGYTF. The DNA for the CDR3 is TGTGCCAGTAGGCGGGGACAGGGAGCTAACTATGGCTACACCTTC.